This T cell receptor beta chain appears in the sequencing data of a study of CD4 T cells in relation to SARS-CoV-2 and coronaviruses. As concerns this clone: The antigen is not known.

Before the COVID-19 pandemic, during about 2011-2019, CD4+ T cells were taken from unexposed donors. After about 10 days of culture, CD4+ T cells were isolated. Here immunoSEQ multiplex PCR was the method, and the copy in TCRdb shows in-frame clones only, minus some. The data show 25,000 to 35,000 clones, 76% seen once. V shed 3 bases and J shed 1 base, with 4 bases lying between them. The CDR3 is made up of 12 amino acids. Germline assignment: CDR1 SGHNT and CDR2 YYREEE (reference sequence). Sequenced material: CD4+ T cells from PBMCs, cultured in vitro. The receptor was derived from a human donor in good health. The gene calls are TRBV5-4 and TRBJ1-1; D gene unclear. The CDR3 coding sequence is TGTGCCAGCAGCTGGGAGAACACTGAAGCTTTCTTT. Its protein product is CASSWENTEAFF.